This TCR beta chain was found in a study of cytotoxic CD8 clonotypes in ibrutinib-treated CLL. Whole-study findings and limits: Clonality rose at ibrutinib response, held steady in sustained remission, and fell toward baseline at progression. With treatment, public clonotypes, which were uncommon, either contracted or remained stable.

As regards this clone: Its specificity is unknown.

Germline CDR1 SGDLS, CDR2 YYNGEE. The CDR3 contains 15 residues. V was shortened by 4 bases and J by 2 bases, with 16 bases between the two germline ends. Only in-frame clones appear in the TCRdb table, and some are missing; sequencing was by immunoSEQ multiplex PCR. The sample includes 150,000 to 200,000 clones, 88% seen only once; the top ten take about 3%. The TCR originated in a human donor with chronic lymphocytic leukemia. The sample was PBMCs, taken at disease progression, from a patient treated with ibrutinib. This chain joins TRBV9 and TRBJ2-7; TRBD2 might be the D (6 bases). In DNA, the CDR3 is TGTGCCAGCAGCCCCTCGGAGGGACTGACCTACGAGCAGTACTTC. Translating gives CASSPSEGLTYEQYF.